This TCR beta chain was sequenced during a study of T cell responses to AZD1222 COVID-19 vaccine (dated by TCRdb to 2020 to 2022). General notes on the study: TCR sequencing was performed for 230 to 250 trial participants, of whom about 200 were given two doses of AZD1222 and around 26 were given two doses of MenACWY control vaccine. Trial participants were enrolled by age into subgroups of 18-55, 56-69 and 70-plus years, and 148, 28 and 57 TCR-sequenced participants, respectively, were included in these subgroups. Study-wide conclusions, independent of this receptor: Conclusions about previously exposed vaccinees were limited because only 6 or 7 AZD1222 recipients were SARS-CoV-2 seropositive at baseline. Nearly half of unique spike-specific TCRs reportedly recognized epitopes outside regions mutated in the B.1.351 and B.1.1.7 variants. Because no samples from the day 14 peak response were available, repertoires could be characterized only after the peak T cell response. Participants were mostly white British, with more females than males. The authors suggested clonal diversity may have been underestimated. After two AZD1222 doses, both the breadth and the depth of spike-specific TCRs were significantly higher than at day 0 and than in MenACWY recipients. The 56-69-year group was small, and its depth increase did not reach significance, likely because of low power. The whole spike protein was spanned by vaccine-associated CD4 TCRs, and dominant responses were seen in regions 160-218 and 743-854.

The CDR3 regions of human TCRbeta chains were analyzed by immunosequencing. In the source study's methods: TCRs in the repertoires were matched against a reference library of SARS-CoV-2-specific TCRs that had been generated with the MIRA antigen-specificity platform. Breadth was defined as the fraction of unique TCRs that were SARS-CoV-2-associated. Depth was defined as the fraction of total T cells that were SARS-CoV-2-associated. Using the MIRA data, every spike-specific TCR was mapped to the spike region that the TCR reacted to and assigned to either a CD4 or a CD8 class. Log10-transformed breadth and depth values were compared by one-way ANOVA with Sidak's multiple comparisons tests. TCRdb mirrors the immuneACCESS table, restricted to in-frame sequences. Some clones are absent from its copies; in checked studies, under half trace to an unresolved V gene, and the reason for the others is unknown. The D gene and trimming were derived from the DNA, and the V and J assignments and clone size from that table. Recorded for this sample are some 280,000 clones; 94% of them occurred a single time. The ten largest clones capture 0.5% to 0.7% of the sample.

In light of the paper, this sample's time point label describes: about 28 days (+/-7) after the second vaccine dose. AZD1222 recipients given second doses at about 4 weeks or at about 12 weeks were pooled, since spike-specific TCR depth and breadth were not found to differ between the two schedules. Samples from vaccinated people were obtained from the UK trials COV001 and COV002, which included a single-blind randomized controlled phase 2/3 trial of AZD1222 (ChAdOx1 nCoV-19) in healthy adults. For TCRbeta chain sequencing, PBMC samples were collected from trial participants at day 0 and at day 28 after the second dose. Counted from cysteine to phenylalanine, this CDR3 has 16 amino acids. The retained sequence is limited to the CDR3, 48 bases, with the frame set at the first base. V is pruned by 1 base and J by 5 bases, leaving 10 bases of the junction without a gene match. Per the germline V gene, SGHDT is the CDR1 and YYEEEE is the CDR2.

Worth noting for this clone: Its antigen is still unknown. Base quality data are lacking; no much larger clone is found one base away.

The chain links TRBV5-6 with TRBJ1-2; 8 middle bases align to TRBD1. Here the sequenced sample was peripheral blood, taken 28 days after the second AZD1222 dose. The TCR originated in an adult who received the AZD1222 COVID-19 vaccine. The nucleotide sequence reads TGTGCCAGCAGCTTGAGTCGGGGCAGGGGGCGGTATGGCTACACCTTC. Its translation reads: CASSLSRGRGRYGYTF.